The present TCR beta chain was sequenced within a study of CD8+CD57+ T cells in acquired aplastic anemia. Profiles of TCR beta VDJ and CDR3 were generated from a genomic DNA template. Via MiXCR, TCRdb re-called the reads, giving one row per CDR3 protein. Of around 180,000 distinct CDR3 sequences detected, 55% to 75% appear once; the ten largest clones hold under 60%. Points from the study as a whole: Comparison of patients with controls identified approximately 28 shared CD8+ CDR3 sequences.

About this clonotype itself: Its antigen is still unknown.

The ends were cut back, 3 bases at V and 4 bases at J, with 13 bases in the middle. This CDR3 has 15 amino acids. Per the germline V gene, CDR1 is DFQATT and CDR2 is SNEGSKA (reference sequence). This TCR came from a human donor in good health. The V call is TRBV20-1, the J call TRBJ1-6, with D possibly TRBD1 on 5 matching bases. What was sequenced was sorted CD4+, CD8+, or CD8+CD57+ T cells (not recorded which) from PBMCs. In DNA, the CDR3 is TGCAGTGCTAGTGAGGAGAGGGGTTATAATTCACCCCTCCACTTT. Protein product: CSASEERGYNSPLHF.